The T cell receptor beta chain described here comes from a study of T cell responses to AZD1222 COVID-19 vaccine. Turning to the study itself: Second doses that came at about 4 or about 12 weeks were put together.

Turning to this clone: Its antigen remains unknown.

Broader study findings: Among AZD1222 vaccinees, only five to seven were seropositive at baseline. Donors were largely white British and mainly female; clonal diversity was possibly underestimated.

Produced via immunoSEQ multiplex PCR; TCRdb's table is partial and in-frame only. The top ten hold roughly 14% of the sample, which has about 55,000 clones, about 87% seen once. The clonotype was recovered from an adult in good health. The starting material was peripheral blood, obtained on day 0 of AZD1222 vaccination.

The CDR3 coding sequence is TGCAGCGCCCTACGGGTCTGGACTGAAGCTTTCTTT. It translates to CSALRVWTEAFF. The gene calls are TRBV29-1 and TRBJ1-1, with D hard to call. The CDR3 loop spans 12 amino acids. The germline V and J ends were trimmed by 7 bases and 5 bases, with 14 bases remaining between them. Per germline, CDR1 SQVTM and CDR2 ANQGSEA.